This TCR beta chain was profiled in a study of T cell repertoires in cytomegalovirus infection. TCRdb reprocessed the reads via MiXCR and lists one record per CDR3 protein. The table has about 770,000 distinct CDR3 sequences, almost 30% seen once. Regarding this clonotype: Its antigen is undetermined. A much more abundant neighbour one base away suggests this may be a read error.

The sample in question was cultured CD8+ T cells from PBMCs, obtained from culture after CMV antigen stimulation. The TCR originated in a human donor in good health (CMV status not recorded). Some clones in this sample may be carry-over from other donors' samples.

CDR3 nucleotides: TGTGCCAGCAGCGTCGTAACTAGCGCCCAAGAGACCCAGTACTTC. It translates to CASSVVTSAQETQYF. The V gene is TRBV12-3 or TRBV12-4, the J gene TRBJ2-5; the match to TRBD2 covers 7 bases. This CDR3 contains 15 residues. The ends lost 6 bases at V and 1 base at J; junction bases unmatched: 8.